The 9 T cell receptor beta chains presented below share a single source sample, sequenced in a study of blood T cell repertoires in COVID-19 (TCRdb year 2020). The library was made by the immunoSEQ multiplex PCR assay. In its TCRdb copy, this immuneACCESS table keeps in-frame sequences only and misses some clones. Where compared with another copy, unresolved V genes explain less than half of these, and the others have no known cause. The sample table lists about 190,000 clones, under 90% of them with a count of one. The ten largest clonotypes hold about 7% of the sample. The specimen was peripheral blood. The source is a man between 60 and 75 years old with acute or convalescent COVID-19.

The CDR3 sequence is CASSLGSGRRTGELFF. The CDR3 region has the DNA TGTGCCAGCAGCTTAGGGTCAGGGAGGCGAACCGGGGAGCTGTTTTTT. The chain recombines TRBV7-2 with TRBJ2-2; a possible D gene is TRBD2 (6 bases). V lost 1 base and J lost 5, with 14 bases in between. The CDR3 has 16 residues. Germline loops: CDR1 SGHTA, CDR2 FQGNSA.

This chain uses TRBV28 with TRBJ1-2; TRBD1 aligns across 7 bases. Germline CDR1 is MDHEN and CDR2 is SYDVKM. CDR3 size: 13 residues. J gave up 2 bases and V 6 bases, and 3 bases lay outside the gene matches. CDR3 sequence reads: CASRPTGNYGYTF. The CDR3 nucleotides read TGTGCCAGCAGGCCGACAGGGAACTATGGCTACACCTTC.

The chain has TRBV5-6 and TRBJ1-2, with 8 bases matching TRBD1. V was clipped by 4 bases and J by 8 bases; unmatched bases: 10. CDR1 and CDR2 (germline): SGHDT, YYEEEE. The CDR3 is made up of 14 amino acids. CDR3 nucleotide sequence: TGTGCCAGCAGCGCAGAGGACAGGGAGGGGGGCTACACCTTC. Translating gives CASSAEDREGGYTF.

In its sample, this clone was seen a few times. The J gene is TRBJ2-7, the V gene TRBV3-1 (or the pseudogene TRBV3-2), with 9 bases lining up with TRBD2. Germline V gene data show CDR1 as LGHDT and CDR2 as YNNKEL (reference sequence). The CDR3 is made up of 14 amino acids. Unmatched junction bases numbered 3, after V lost 3 bases and J lost 3 bases. The chain's CDR3 is CASSHLAGDYEQYF. The CDR3 bases are TGTGCCAGCAGCCATTTAGCGGGGGACTACGAGCAGTACTTC.

The chain recombines TRBV10-1 with TRBJ2-1, with 10 bases fitting TRBD2. V gave up 4 bases and J gave up 5 bases; unmatched junction bases: 17. The CDR3 totals 19 residues. Looked up from germline, CDR1 is WNHNN and CDR2 is SYGVQD (reference sequence). DNA of the CDR3: TGCGCCAGCAGTGGTCTCAGCGGGAGGGCCGAAGGGGGACACAATGAGCAGTTCTTC. Residues: CASSGLSGRAEGGHNEQFF.

The V and J genes are TRBV5-1 and TRBJ2-7, with a possible D match to TRBD2 (7 bases). The V end was cut by 3 bases, the J end by 3 bases, with 16 bases between. Looked up from germline, CDR1 is SGHRS and CDR2 is YFSETQ. This CDR3 region has 15 residues. This CDR3 is CASSWGRGAFYEQYF. The CDR3 nucleotides read TGCGCCAGCAGCTGGGGACGGGGGGCCTTCTACGAGCAGTACTTC. Full variable domain (outside the CDR3, taken from reference TRBV5-1 and TRBJ2-7): KAGVTQTPRYLIKTRGQQVTLSCSPISGHRSVSWYQQTPGQGLQFLFEYFSETQRNKGNFPGRFSGRQFSNSRSEMNVSTLELGDSALYLCASSWGRGAFYEQYFGPGTRLTVT.

Of note for this clone: Other DNA variants within this sample encode the same CDR3. The CDR3: CASSLAGSYEQYF. The CDR3 DNA reads TGCGCCAGCAGCTTAGCAGGGTCCTACGAGCAGTACTTC. V usage is TRBV5-1 and J usage is TRBJ2-7, with D perhaps TRBD1 (5 bases). The CDR3 has 13 residues. Trimming stripped 2 bases from V and 1 base from J, with 7 bases between. Germline V gene data show CDR1 as SGHRS and CDR2 as YFSETQ.

The chain employs TRBV2 and TRBJ1-5, with a tentative D call TRBD1 (6 bases). Looked up from germline, CDR1 is SNHLY and CDR2 is FYNNEI. The CDR3 is 14 amino acids. The V end lost 8 bases, the J end lost 5 bases, and 16 bases lay between the germline ends. In nucleotides, the CDR3 is TGTGCCAGCGAGGGAGGGGCAGGGGATCAGCCCCAGCATTTT. Protein sequence: CASEGGAGDQPQHF.

The chain combines TRBV7-9 with TRBJ2-7, with D perhaps matching TRBD2 (6 bases). Germline loops: CDR1 SEHNR, CDR2 FQNEAQ (reference sequence). Trimming stripped 7 bases from V and 6 bases from J, with 16 bases between. The CDR3 is 13 amino acids. The DNA of the CDR3 is TGTGCCAGCAATGGAGGGAGTAAAGGCGAGCAGTACTTC. Protein sequence: CASNGGSKGEQYF.